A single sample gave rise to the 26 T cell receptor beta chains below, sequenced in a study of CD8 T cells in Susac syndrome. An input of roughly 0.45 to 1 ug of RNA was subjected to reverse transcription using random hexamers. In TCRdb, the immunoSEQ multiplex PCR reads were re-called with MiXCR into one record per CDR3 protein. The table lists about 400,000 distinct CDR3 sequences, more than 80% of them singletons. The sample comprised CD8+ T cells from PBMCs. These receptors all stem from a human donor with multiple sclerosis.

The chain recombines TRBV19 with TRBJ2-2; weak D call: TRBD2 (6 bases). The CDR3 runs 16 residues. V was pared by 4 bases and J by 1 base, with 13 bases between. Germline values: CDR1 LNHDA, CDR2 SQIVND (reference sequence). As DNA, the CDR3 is TGTGCCAGTAGTACCCGATCGGGACTGAACACCGGGGAGCTGTTTTTT. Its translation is CASSTRSGLNTGELFF.

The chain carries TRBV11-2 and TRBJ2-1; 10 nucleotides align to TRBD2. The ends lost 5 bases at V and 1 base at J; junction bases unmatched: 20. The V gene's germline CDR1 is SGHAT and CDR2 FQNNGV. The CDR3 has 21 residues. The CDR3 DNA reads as TGTGCCAGCAGCGGACTAGCGCCTAGCGGGAGCCGCTTGAGGTCCTACAATGAGCAGTTCTTC. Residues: CASSGLAPSGSRLRSYNEQFF.

This chain's CDR3 is CASAKTVSYEQYF. The CDR3 nucleotides are TGTGCCAGCGCGAAGACAGTCTCCTACGAGCAGTACTTC. The rearrangement uses TRBV27 and TRBJ2-7, with D perhaps TRBD1 (5 bases). The CDR3 is 13 residues long. The V and J ends lost 8 bases and 0 bases respectively, with 11 bases between them. Germline V gives CDR1 MNHEY, CDR2 SMNVEV (reference sequence).

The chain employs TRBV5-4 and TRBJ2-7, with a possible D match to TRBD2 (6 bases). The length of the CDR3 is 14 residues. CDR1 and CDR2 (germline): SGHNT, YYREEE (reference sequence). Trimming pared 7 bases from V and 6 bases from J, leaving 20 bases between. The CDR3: CASAIMAGSPEQYF. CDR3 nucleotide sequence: TGTGCCAGCGCAATCATGGCGGGGTCCCCCGAGCAGTACTTC.

Here the CDR3 reads CASSSTGYNSPLHF. CDR3 DNA: TGTGCCAGCAGTTCGACAGGCTATAATTCACCCCTCCACTTT. The chain recombines TRBV12-3 or TRBV12-4 with TRBJ1-6, with a possible D match to TRBD1 (6 bases). This CDR3 spans 14 amino acids. V shed 4 bases and J shed 3 bases, with 7 bases lying between them.

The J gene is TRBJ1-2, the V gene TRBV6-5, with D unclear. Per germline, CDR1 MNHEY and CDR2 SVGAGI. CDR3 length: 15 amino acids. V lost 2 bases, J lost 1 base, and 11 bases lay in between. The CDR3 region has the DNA TGTGCCAGCAGTTACGATGTCCGGGATAACTATGGCTACACCTTC. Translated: CASSYDVRDNYGYTF.

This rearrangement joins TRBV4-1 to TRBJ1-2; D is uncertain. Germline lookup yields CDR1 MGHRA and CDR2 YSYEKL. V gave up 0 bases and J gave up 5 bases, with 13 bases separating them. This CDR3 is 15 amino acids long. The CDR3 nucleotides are TGCGCCAGCAGCCAAGATTGTGGCGCGAAGTATGGCTACACCTTC. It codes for CASSQDCGAKYGYTF.

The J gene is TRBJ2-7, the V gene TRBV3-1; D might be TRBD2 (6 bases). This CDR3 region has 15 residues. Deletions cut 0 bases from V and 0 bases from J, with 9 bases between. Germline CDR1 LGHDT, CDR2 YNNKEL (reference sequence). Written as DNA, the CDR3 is TGTGCCAGCAGCCAAGACCGGGGGATCTCCTACGAGCAGTACTTC. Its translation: CASSQDRGISYEQYF.

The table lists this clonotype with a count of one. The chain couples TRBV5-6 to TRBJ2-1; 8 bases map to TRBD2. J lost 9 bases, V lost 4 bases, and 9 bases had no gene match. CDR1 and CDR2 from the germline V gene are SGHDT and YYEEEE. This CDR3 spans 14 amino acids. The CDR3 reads CASSRLLADLEQFF. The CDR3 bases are TGTGCCAGCAGCCGTCTACTAGCGGACCTTGAGCAGTTCTTC.

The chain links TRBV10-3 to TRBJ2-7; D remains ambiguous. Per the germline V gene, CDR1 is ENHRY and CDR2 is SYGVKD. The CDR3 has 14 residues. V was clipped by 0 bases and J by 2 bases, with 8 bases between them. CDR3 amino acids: CAISESGAPYEQYF. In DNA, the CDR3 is TGTGCCATCAGTGAGTCAGGCGCCCCCTACGAGCAGTACTTC.

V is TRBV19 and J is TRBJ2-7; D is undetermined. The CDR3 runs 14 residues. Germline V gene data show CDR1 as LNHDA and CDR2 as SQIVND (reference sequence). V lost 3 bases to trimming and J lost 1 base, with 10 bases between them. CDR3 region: CASSIVDGSYEQYF. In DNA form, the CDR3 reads TGTGCCAGTAGTATCGTGGACGGATCCTACGAGCAGTACTTC.

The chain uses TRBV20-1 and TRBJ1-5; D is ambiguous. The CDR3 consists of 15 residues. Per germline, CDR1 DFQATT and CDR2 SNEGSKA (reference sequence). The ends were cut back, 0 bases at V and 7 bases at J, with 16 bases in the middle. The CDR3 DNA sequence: TGCAGTGCTAGAGATCTTCAGATCAGCTCACAGCCCCAGCATTTT. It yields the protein CSARDLQISSQPQHF.

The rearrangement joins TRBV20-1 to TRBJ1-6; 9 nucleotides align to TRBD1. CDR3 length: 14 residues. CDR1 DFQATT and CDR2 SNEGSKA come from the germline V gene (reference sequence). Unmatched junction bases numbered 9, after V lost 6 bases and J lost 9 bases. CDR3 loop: CSAPFWTGASPLHF. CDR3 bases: TGCAGTGCCCCATTTTGGACAGGGGCTTCACCCCTCCACTTT.

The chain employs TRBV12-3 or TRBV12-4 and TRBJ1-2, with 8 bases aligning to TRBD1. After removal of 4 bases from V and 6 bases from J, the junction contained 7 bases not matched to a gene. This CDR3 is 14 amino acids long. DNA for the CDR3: TGTGCCAGCAGTTCCCCGGACAGGGCGCATGGCTACACCTTC. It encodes CASSSPDRAHGYTF.

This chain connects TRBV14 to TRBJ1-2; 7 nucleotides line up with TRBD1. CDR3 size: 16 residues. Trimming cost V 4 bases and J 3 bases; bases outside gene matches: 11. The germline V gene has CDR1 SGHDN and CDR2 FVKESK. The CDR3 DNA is TGTGCCAGCAGCCGAGTGACAGGGAGGAGTGACTATGGCTACACCTTC. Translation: CASSRVTGRSDYGYTF.

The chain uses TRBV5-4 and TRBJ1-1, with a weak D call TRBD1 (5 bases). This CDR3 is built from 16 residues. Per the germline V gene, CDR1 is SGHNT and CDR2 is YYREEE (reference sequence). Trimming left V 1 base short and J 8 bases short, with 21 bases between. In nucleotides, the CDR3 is TGTGCCAGCAGCTTGTTTGAACTCTCGGGACTAGGGGAAGCTTTCTTT. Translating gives CASSLFELSGLGEAFF.

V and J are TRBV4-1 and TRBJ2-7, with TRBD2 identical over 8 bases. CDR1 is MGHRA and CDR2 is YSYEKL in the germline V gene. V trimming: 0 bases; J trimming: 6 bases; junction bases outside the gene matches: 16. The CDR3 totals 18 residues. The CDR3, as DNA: TGCGCCAGCAGCCAAGATCATCCGGCGGGAGGTTTCATTGGCGAGCAGTACTTC. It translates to CASSQDHPAGGFIGEQYF.

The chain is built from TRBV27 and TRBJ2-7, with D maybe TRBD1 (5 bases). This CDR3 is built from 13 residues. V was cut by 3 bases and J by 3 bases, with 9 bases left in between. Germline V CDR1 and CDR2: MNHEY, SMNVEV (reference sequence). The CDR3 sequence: CASSFGRDYEQYF. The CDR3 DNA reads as TGTGCCAGCAGTTTTGGCAGGGACTACGAGCAGTACTTC.

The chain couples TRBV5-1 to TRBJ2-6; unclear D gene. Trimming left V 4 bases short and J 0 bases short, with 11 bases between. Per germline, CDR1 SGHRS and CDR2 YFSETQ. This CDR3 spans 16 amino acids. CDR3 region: CASSASINSGANVLTF. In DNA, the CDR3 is TGCGCCAGCAGCGCCAGCATTAACTCTGGGGCCAACGTCCTGACTTTC.

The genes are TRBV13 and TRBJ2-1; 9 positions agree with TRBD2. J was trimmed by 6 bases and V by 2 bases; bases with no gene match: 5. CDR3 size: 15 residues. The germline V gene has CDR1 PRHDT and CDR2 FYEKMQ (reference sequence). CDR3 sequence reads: CASSLYGGRANEQFF. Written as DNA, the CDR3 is TGTGCCAGCAGCTTATACGGCGGGAGGGCCAATGAGCAGTTCTTC. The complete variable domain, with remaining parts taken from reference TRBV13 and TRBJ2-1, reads AAGVIQSPRHLIKEKRETATLKCYPIPRHDTVYWYQQGPGQDPQFLISFYEKMQSDKGSIPDRFSAQQFSDYHSELNMSSLELGDSALYFCASSLYGGRANEQFFGPGTRLTVL.

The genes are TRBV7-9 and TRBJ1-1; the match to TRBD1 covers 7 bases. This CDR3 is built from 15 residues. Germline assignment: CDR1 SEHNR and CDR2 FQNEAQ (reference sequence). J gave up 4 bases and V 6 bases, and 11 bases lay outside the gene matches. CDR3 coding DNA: TGTGCCAGCAGGAGAACAGGGGAAGTGGGCACTGAAGCTTTCTTT. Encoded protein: CASRRTGEVGTEAFF. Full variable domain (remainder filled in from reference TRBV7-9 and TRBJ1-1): DTGVSQNPRHKITKRGQNVTFRCDPISEHNRLYWYRQTLGQGPEFLTYFQNEAQLEKSRLLSDRFSAERPKGSFSTLEIQRTEQGDSAMYLCASRRTGEVGTEAFFGQGTRLTVV.

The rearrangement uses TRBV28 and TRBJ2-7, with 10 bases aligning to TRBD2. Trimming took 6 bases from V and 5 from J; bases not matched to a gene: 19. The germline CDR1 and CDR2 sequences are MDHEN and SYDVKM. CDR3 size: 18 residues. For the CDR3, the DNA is TGTGCCAGCAGACCCCTTGAGCGTAGCGGGAGGTCGGGGGACGAGCAGTACTTC. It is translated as CASRPLERSGRSGDEQYF.

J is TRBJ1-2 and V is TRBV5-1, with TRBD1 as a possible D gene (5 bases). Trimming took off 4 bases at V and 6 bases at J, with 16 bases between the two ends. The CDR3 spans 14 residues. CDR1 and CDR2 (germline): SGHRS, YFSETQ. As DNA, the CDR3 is TGCGCCAGCAGCGGACTGACAGAAGCTAATGGCTACACCTTC. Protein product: CASSGLTEANGYTF. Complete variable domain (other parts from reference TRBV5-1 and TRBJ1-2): KAGVTQTPRYLIKTRGQQVTLSCSPISGHRSVSWYQQTPGQGLQFLFEYFSETQRNKGNFPGRFSGRQFSNSRSEMNVSTLELGDSALYLCASSGLTEANGYTFGSGTRLTVV.

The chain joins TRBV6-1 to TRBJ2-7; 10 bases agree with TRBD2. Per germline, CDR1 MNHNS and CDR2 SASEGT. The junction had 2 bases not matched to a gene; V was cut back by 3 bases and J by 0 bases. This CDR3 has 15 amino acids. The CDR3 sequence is CASSDRLAGSYEQYF. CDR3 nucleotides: TGTGCCAGCAGTGATAGACTAGCGGGCTCCTACGAGCAGTACTTC.

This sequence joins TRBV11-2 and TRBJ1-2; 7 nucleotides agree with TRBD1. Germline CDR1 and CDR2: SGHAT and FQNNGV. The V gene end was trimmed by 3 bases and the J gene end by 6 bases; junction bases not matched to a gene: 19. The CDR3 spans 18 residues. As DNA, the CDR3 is TGTGCCAGCAGCTTCTACTTGAGTAGGCTAGACAGGGTGGATGGCTACACCTTC. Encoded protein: CASSFYLSRLDRVDGYTF.

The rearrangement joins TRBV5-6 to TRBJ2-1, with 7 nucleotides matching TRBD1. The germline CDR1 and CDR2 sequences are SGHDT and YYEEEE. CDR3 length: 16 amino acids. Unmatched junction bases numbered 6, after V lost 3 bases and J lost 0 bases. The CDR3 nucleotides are TGTGCCAGCAGCTCTCTAGGACAGGCCTCCTACAATGAGCAGTTCTTC. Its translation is CASSSLGQASYNEQFF.